The clone carrying this TCR beta chain appeared once. Antigen specificity is unknown. The sample belongs to a study of graft-versus-host responses after intestinal transplantation. Study in general: Recipients received multivisceral, liver-intestinal, or isolated intestinal transplants. Tacrolimus plus steroids were given to all recipients for two to three years, preceded by anti-thymocyte globulin induction.

Profiled with immunoSEQ multiplex PCR; TCRdb holds only in-frame clones, not every one. The profile shows 40,000 or so clones, over 90% of them singletons. Per the germline V gene, CDR1 is MNHEY and CDR2 is SVGAGI. Trimming pared 6 bases from V and 5 bases from J, leaving 13 bases between. This CDR3 region has 13 residues. The study, taken as a whole, reports: Association was observed between peak circulating GvH clone levels and early post-transplant HvG declines.

The J gene is TRBJ2-5, the V gene TRBV6-5; no clear D gene. This receptor was identified in a human donor who was the organ donor for an intestinal transplant. This sample comprised unstimulated CD8+ T cells sorted from spleen or lymph node cells, obtained before transplant. The CDR3 reads CASSSGPGETQYF. The CDR3, as DNA: TGTGCCAGCAGCTCCGGACCGGGCGAGACCCAGTACTTC.